Reported below is one TCR beta chain. This clone came up a few times. No antigen is known for it. No qualities accompany the bases; no much larger clone lies one base away. There are 14 amino acids in the CDR3, from cysteine to phenylalanine inclusive. Only CDR3 DNA is held: 42 bases, read in frame from base 1. Relative to germline, V is 1 base shorter and J is 11 bases shorter, with 17 bases between their ends. CDR1 SEHNR and CDR2 FQNEAQ are derived from the germline V gene (reference sequence). This entry belongs to a study of cytomegalovirus exposure and HLA in healthy donors (TCRdb year 2017). Study-level background: In an earlier analysis of some 550 of the donors, about 260 Gb of sequence data and 120 million or so unique TCR beta sequences from roughly 180 million T cells were reported. Both class I and class II loci were covered by HLA typing, at four-digit resolution. Donor age, sex, ethnicity and CMV serostatus were compiled alongside the repertoire data. To predict cytomegalovirus infection status, the study combined high-throughput TCR immunosequencing, statistical association of individual TCRs with disease status, and machine learning. The number of typed donors differed by locus: roughly 629-640 for A, B, C, DRB1 and DQB1; some 500 for DQA1; roughly 600 for DPA1; and roughly 490 for DPB1. Rather than using new phenotypic data, the later analysis identified candidate immune exposures from TCR beta sequences and from how often those sequences occurred across donors. The aim of the study was to test whether cataloging public T cell receptors could identify signatures of past pathogen exposure. All discovery cohort repertoires had been generated using a single sequencing platform. In an earlier analysis of 587 of the donors, high-throughput TCR beta sequencing was used to judge whether each TCR beta V gene segment behaved as functional or pseudogenic. The T cell repertoires of several hundred subjects were profiled by immunosequencing and related to cytomegalovirus serostatus. Among roughly 400 genotyped donors of the cohort, an average of about 240,000 unique TCR beta nucleotide sequences was sequenced per donor, of which 15% to 20% were non-productive. Among the roughly 400 genotyped donors, approximately 81% belonged to the genetic ancestry cluster associated with self-reported Caucasian donors. A later genetic analysis used genome-wide SNP genotypes for about three fifths of the 666 donors, treating that subset as a discovery cohort. About 300 gigabases of sequencing data and 70 million to 85 million unique TCR sequences were included in an early release covering roughly 700 HLA-typed donors. A later analysis re-analyzed previously published TCR beta repertoires from approximately 670 donors and added high-resolution HLA genotyping to study TCR occurrence patterns. A separate validation cohort of roughly 110 different subjects was used in addition to the 666-subject first cohort. Roughly 5 DR-DQ haplotypes were handled as single units for association and clustering because linkage in the cohort was strong. Study-level results and caveats: The only immune exposure information available for the cohort was CMV serostatus. Because counts were too low, seventeen rarely observed V segments, including chromosome 9 orphons, were left out of the earlier analysis of 500 to 750 of the donors. Broadly in line with IMGT annotations, most TCR beta V segments showed up in productive rearrangements about 87% or about 30% of the time in an earlier analysis of about 500 of the donors. In vitro tests confirmed that a few of the cytomegalovirus-associated TCR beta chains recognize cytomegalovirus antigens. Because HLA typing was unavailable for some donors at each locus, only the typed subset was used in association tests. Compared with the roughly 700-donor mean, donors in an Asian-associated ancestry cluster had fewer N-insertions in productive TCRs, according to a later genetic analysis. The 87-base-pair reads could not distinguish some IMGT-functional V segments, including TRBV6-2 and TRBV6-3, so those segments were excluded. A cluster of highly shared sequence variants was judged likely to be a technical artifact of the sequencing pipeline. A further reported finding was that TCR beta sequences accurately predicted the HLA-A and HLA-B alleles for most subjects in the first cohort. In a later analysis, HLA-associated TCR beta chains were found to be more clonally expanded and to have lower generation probabilities than equally common non-associated chains. The classifier was reported to diagnose cytomegalovirus status with high specificity and sensitivity in both the original and validation cohorts. An association between a missense DCLRE1C variant and V-gene and J-gene trimming of TCR beta chains was found in a later genetic analysis and replicated in an independent cohort. Correlated functional status among segregating V segments might be attributable to linkage disequilibrium, but an unknown experimental factor could not be ruled out. According to a later analysis, most CMV-associated TCR beta chains appeared to be HLA-restricted, and the HLA associations seemed to be driven largely by CMV exposure. When HLA alleles, especially DR and DQ, strongly co-occurred, attributing TCR associations to individual alleles was difficult. A later analysis reported that several top co-occurrence clusters appeared linked to parvovirus B19, influenza, CMV and Epstein-Barr virus. The authors suggested that the approach could potentially be extended to other disease states and immunological phenotypes. A total of roughly 160 TCR beta chains were listed by the study as associated with cytomegalovirus. At a false discovery rate of 0.05, a later analysis linked 16,951 TCR beta sequences to specific HLA alleles. In a later analysis, TCR association rates were found to vary across HLA loci, with the most associated TCRs seen for DRB1 alleles and the fewest for HLA-C alleles. The cohort was sequenced for TCR beta chains only, and without alpha or paired-chain data the features that could be detected were limited. Sequencing depth was assumed to be roughly uniform across donors in the presence/absence analyses, though that assumption may not hold. While some public TCRs were present in many individuals, most TCR sequences turned up only very rarely across donors.

In total, over 600 healthy bone marrow donors made up the cohort. At the time of sampling, all cohort members were nominally healthy, though unrecorded immune exposures were likely present. The donor was CMV seropositive and belonged to the group of about 290 seropositive cohort members. A peripheral blood sample was provided by each donor, and peripheral blood mononuclear cells were used for TCR beta sequencing. Genomic DNA extraction from the blood cell samples was performed with the Qiagen DNeasy Blood Extraction Kit. Preparation of the library involved the immunoSEQ multiplex PCR assay. The multiplex PCR relied on a mix of 60 forward primers for TCR Vbeta segments and 13 reverse primers for TCR Jbeta segments. The CDR3 region of rearranged TCR beta genes was amplified from genomic DNA with a multiplex PCR assay. The Illumina HiSeq System was used to sequence the amplified TCR beta libraries as 87-base-pair reads. On the authors' methods: A later analysis tallied 80 million to 95 million unique TCR beta chains across the 660 or so repertoires, and about 10 million of those chains were shared by two or more donors. Raw reads were error-corrected and collapsed into unique sequences with a nearest-neighbor algorithm that merged closely related sequences to remove PCR and sequencing errors. Alignment of CDR3 sequences to IMGT reference sequences was used to assign V, D and J gene segments. For a sequence to be retained, at least a six-nucleotide match to both a V gene segment and a J gene segment was required. A rearrangement counted as productive if the CDR3 had no stop codons and remained in frame with V and J, and every other rearrangement counted as non-productive. Following IMGT convention, CDR3 was defined as the stretch from the second conserved V-encoded cysteine up to the conserved J-encoded phenylalanine. The earlier analysis of roughly 590 of the donors excluded sequences that lacked an unambiguous match to a single V gene segment. In an earlier analysis of several hundred of the donors, V segments were called functional above 56.7% productive rearrangements and were called segregating when the between-donor standard deviation exceeded 5%. A statistical classification framework was developed to diagnose cytomegalovirus status using the catalog of TCR beta chain sequences. In a later analysis, TCR nucleotide sequences were compared against IMGT/GENE-DB human TR gene sequences so that V and J genes could be assigned. In a later analysis, CDR3 sequences and most-parsimonious VDJ recombination scenarios were assigned using the TCRdist pipeline. In a later analysis, each TCR beta chain was defined by its CDR3 amino acid sequence together with its V-gene family, and reads lacking a unique V-gene family were excluded. As a way to deal with suspected cross-contamination and a sequencing artifact, a later analysis dropped 592 nucleotide sequences that were highly shared and had low generation probability. In a later analysis, a clonal expansion index was calculated for each public chain from normalized within-repertoire ranks of inferred template counts. In a later analysis, generation probabilities were computed using a VDJ recombination model fitted to out-of-frame rearrangements, and the results were checked against IGoR. In a later analysis, TCR-TCR, TCR-HLA and TCR-CMV co-occurrence was scored with hypergeometric tests, and a repertoire-size bias correction was applied to TCR pairs. In a later analysis, false discovery rates were estimated by permuting HLA or CMV assignments 20 times. In a later analysis, co-occurring TCRs were grouped using DBSCAN, with TCRdist sequence similarity added in when clustering inside HLA-allele-positive subsets. Repertoires with fewer than 30,000 or more than 120,000 public chains were left out of co-occurrence clustering, as were a handful of repertoires with anomalous nucleotide sharing. TCRdb obtained this table from immuneACCESS and retained in-frame rearrangements with V and J assigned. These tables miss some clones; where compared with another copy, unresolved V genes account for less than half of the shortfall, and the remainder is unexplained. Clonal size and the V and J genes are those of that table, whereas D and trimming came from the DNA. The sample contains about 150,000 clones, 80% of them found a single time. The leading ten clones occupy roughly 13% of the sample.

The sequence was obtained from a young man in good health and CMV-seropositive. The material sequenced was PBMCs. Here the chain combines TRBV7-9 and TRBJ1-1; the D gene is unclear. The CDR3 protein sequence reads: CASSLVSRPGWAFF. In nucleotide form, the sequence is TGTGCCAGCAGCTTAGTTTCCCGACCGGGTTGGGCTTTCTTT.